These 25 T cell receptor beta chains share one sample of origin, sequenced in a study of blood T cell repertoires in COVID-19. Some clones are missing from TCRdb's copy, which holds only in-frame ones; the method was immunoSEQ multiplex PCR. The data show some 94,000 clones, with approximately 70% seen just once and roughly 24% held by the top ten. The sequenced sample consisted of peripheral blood. These receptors were collected from a woman aged 60-70 years in a cohort sampled during active or convalescent COVID-19.

The V gene is TRBV28, the J gene TRBJ2-3; 10 bases line up with TRBD2. CDR1 MDHEN and CDR2 SYDVKM come from the germline V gene. The CDR3 sequence is 15 residues long. V lost 6 bases, J lost 6 bases, and 9 bases stayed unmatched. CDR3 nucleotide sequence: TGTGCCAGCAGCTACCAGCGGGGGGGGCGTGATACGCAGTATTTT. Its protein is CASSYQRGGRDTQYF.

This sequence joins TRBV4-2 and TRBJ2-5, with TRBD2 matching 11 bases. CDR1 is LGHNA, CDR2 YNFKEQ, per germline. This CDR3 has 17 amino acids. V was pared by 2 bases and J by 5 bases, with 10 bases of the junction left unmatched. The DNA of the CDR3 is TGTGCCAGCAGCCAACAGAATAGCGGGGGGGCCCGTGAGACCCAGTACTTC. It specifies CASSQQNSGGARETQYF.

The J gene is TRBJ1-1, the V gene TRBV4-2; 9 bases map to TRBD1. This CDR3 region has 19 residues. Germline trimming cut 4 bases from V and 3 bases from J; bases unmatched to any gene: 18. In germline, CDR1 is LGHNA, CDR2 YNFKEQ. The CDR3 here is CASSPDPTGGGTHHTEAFF. The CDR3 DNA sequence: TGTGCCAGCAGCCCGGACCCAACAGGGGGCGGCACTCACCACACTGAAGCTTTCTTT.

V is TRBV11-2 and J is TRBJ2-3, with a weak D call TRBD1 (6 bases). Trimming shortened V by 1 base and J by 1 base, and 9 bases separated the two germline ends. Germline V lookup: CDR1 SGHAT, CDR2 FQNNGV. The CDR3 loop spans 15 amino acids. The CDR3, as DNA: TGTGCCAGCAGCTTAGGGGGGCTCGGCACAGATACGCAGTATTTT. Its protein product is CASSLGGLGTDTQYF.

The V gene is TRBV30, the J gene TRBJ2-2, with D possibly being TRBD1 (5 bases). In germline, CDR1 is GTSNPN, CDR2 SVGIG (reference sequence). The CDR3 is 14 amino acids. V was shortened by 0 bases and J by 7 bases, with 12 bases between the two germline ends. Written as DNA, the CDR3 is TGTGCCTGGAGTGTAGGGCAGGGTCACGGGGAGCTGTTTTTT. This encodes CAWSVGQGHGELFF.

The chain has TRBV3-1 (or the pseudogene TRBV3-2) and TRBJ1-5; the D is unclear. CDR1 and CDR2 from the germline V gene are LGHDT and YNNKEL (reference sequence). The CDR3 has 16 residues. V lost 0 bases and J lost 0, with 9 bases in between. The CDR3 reads CASSQDYSYSNQPQHF. In nucleotides, the CDR3 is TGTGCCAGCAGCCAAGACTACAGCTATAGCAATCAGCCCCAGCATTTT.

This clone was observed a few times. CDR3 amino acids: CASSSGQIYGYTF. The CDR3 DNA sequence: TGTGCCAGCAGCTCGGGACAGATCTATGGCTACACCTTC. The chain recombines TRBV5-6 with TRBJ1-2, with 7 bases aligning to TRBD1. The CDR3 runs to 13 residues. Germline values: CDR1 SGHDT, CDR2 YYEEEE. Trimming cost V 3 bases and J 4 bases; bases outside gene matches: 3.

This chain links TRBV19 with TRBJ1-5, with D unclear. Trimming left V 3 bases short and J 4 bases short, with 10 bases between. Germline V gene sequence: CDR1 LNHDA, CDR2 SQIVND (reference sequence). This CDR3 spans 14 amino acids. Here the CDR3 DNA reads TGTGCCAGTAGTATCGGGAGGAGTAATCAGCCCCAGCATTTT. Translation gives CASSIGRSNQPQHF.

The V and J genes are TRBV4-2 and TRBJ1-4; TRBD1 matches 7 bases. The CDR3 totals 15 residues. Unmatched junction bases numbered 7, after V lost 4 bases and J lost 5 bases. The germline gives CDR1 LGHNA, CDR2 YNFKEQ. The CDR3 sequence: CASSLAGTANEKLFF. In DNA, the CDR3 is TGTGCCAGCAGCCTAGCCGGGACAGCGAATGAAAAACTGTTTTTT.

The gene calls are TRBV18 and TRBJ2-5; 8 bases agree with TRBD2. The CDR3 totals 15 residues. V was pared by 3 bases and J by 0 bases, with 3 bases of the junction left unmatched. Germline CDR1 KGHSH, CDR2 LQKENI. The CDR3 DNA reads TGTGCCAGCTCACCGCGCGGGGGGCACCAAGAGACCCAGTACTTC. Encoded protein: CASSPRGGHQETQYF.

For the CDR3, the DNA is TGTGCCAGCAGCCAGGGAATCGGGGTGGTGCAGTACTTC. It translates to CASSQGIGVVQYF. The rearrangement links TRBV3-1 (or the pseudogene TRBV3-2) to TRBJ2-7; possibly TRBD2 for D (5 bases). Germline CDR1 reads LGHDT; CDR2 reads YNNKEL (reference sequence). This CDR3 comprises 13 residues. Trimming took 3 bases from V and 9 from J, leaving 15 bases between them.

The chain employs TRBV28 and TRBJ1-2, with 7 positions matching TRBD1. The germline V gene has CDR1 MDHEN and CDR2 SYDVKM. J lost 6 bases, V lost 6 bases, and 16 bases had no gene match. This CDR3 is 16 amino acids long. The CDR3 DNA sequence: TGTGCCAGCAGCCTGAGGTTCGGACAGGCTGAGGATGGCTACACCTTC. Translation gives CASSLRFGQAEDGYTF.

The rearrangement uses TRBV29-1 and TRBJ1-2; TRBD1 might be the D (6 bases). This CDR3 comprises 11 residues. Germline assignment: CDR1 SQVTM and CDR2 ANQGSEA. Trimming shortened V by 4 bases and J by 7 bases, and 10 bases separated the two germline ends. Here the CDR3 DNA reads TGCAGCGTTGTCAGGGGCGGTGGCTACACCTTC. Its translation: CSVVRGGGYTF.

Here the CDR3 reads CASSLGGGINEKLFF. DNA of the CDR3: TGTGCCAGCAGCCTGGGGGGAGGGATTAATGAAAAACTGTTTTTT. V gene TRBV9 combines with J gene TRBJ1-4, with D possibly being TRBD1 (5 bases). Looked up from germline, CDR1 is SGDLS and CDR2 is YYNGEE. The V gene lost 4 bases and the J gene lost 4 bases, with 14 bases spanning the gap. This CDR3 spans 15 amino acids.

The V gene is TRBV7-9, the J gene TRBJ2-2; 9 nucleotides align to TRBD1. The CDR3 runs 19 residues. With 3 bases clipped from V and 6 bases from J, the junction kept 17 bases outside the gene matches. Looked up from germline, CDR1 is SEHNR and CDR2 is FQNEAQ (reference sequence). CDR3 nucleotides: TGTGCCAGCAGCTTCAGGGACAGGGCTTGGGGCGCATTTGCCGGGGAGCTGTTTTTT. This sequence encodes CASSFRDRAWGAFAGELFF.

The gene calls are TRBV6-5 and TRBJ2-3; 12 positions match TRBD2. CDR1 is MNHEY, CDR2 SVGAGI, per germline. V dropped 11 bases and J dropped 2; count of bases not matched to a gene: 5. The CDR3 loop spans 14 amino acids. The CDR3 DNA follows: TGTGCCGTACGGACTAGCGGGGCCACAGATACGCAGTATTTT. Its translation: CAVRTSGATDTQYF.

The chain joins TRBV5-1 to TRBJ2-7; D might be TRBD1 (6 bases). This CDR3 contains 15 residues. Trimming stripped 4 bases from V and 3 bases from J, with 17 bases between. Germline V gene lookup returns CDR1 SGHRS and CDR2 YFSETQ. In nucleotides, the CDR3 is TGCGCCAGCAGCAGGGAGACAGGAGCCCTCTACGAGCAGTACTTC. This gives the protein CASSRETGALYEQYF.

This rearrangement joins TRBV30 to TRBJ1-6, with D hard to call. Germline V gene sequence: CDR1 GTSNPN, CDR2 SVGIG (reference sequence). The ends were cut back, 0 bases at V and 6 bases at J, with 18 bases in the middle. This CDR3 contains 17 residues. The CDR3 DNA reads TGTGCCTGGAGTGTACCCCCACCCCTTGGGAGTAATTCACCCCTCCACTTT. Amino acids: CAWSVPPPLGSNSPLHF.

The rearrangement joins TRBV7-8 to TRBJ1-5; no clear D. The CDR3 has 15 residues. V lost 1 base, J lost 1 base, and 8 bases lay in between. Germline V CDR1 and CDR2: SGHVS, FQNEAQ. The CDR3 loop reads CASSLGEVSNQPQHF. As DNA, the CDR3 is TGTGCCAGCAGCTTAGGCGAGGTGAGCAATCAGCCCCAGCATTTT.

The V and J genes are TRBV4-2 and TRBJ2-7, with 11 bases lining up with TRBD2. The trim removed 1 base at V and 2 bases at J, leaving 1 base unmatched. Germline V gene data show CDR1 as LGHNA and CDR2 as YNFKEQ. The CDR3 spans 15 residues. As DNA, the CDR3 is TGTGCCAGCAGCCAAGGACTAGCGGGGACCTACGAGCAGTACTTC. The encoded protein is CASSQGLAGTYEQYF.

The chain uses TRBV5-3 and TRBJ2-1; D gene ambiguous. TRBV5-3 is placed among ORFs of uncertain function. The CDR3 covers 12 residues. The germline V and J ends were trimmed by 1 base and 12 bases, with 11 bases remaining between them. The CDR3 loop reads CARSLKTRRQFF. The CDR3, as DNA: TGTGCCAGAAGCTTGAAAACACGGAGGCAGTTCTTC.

As concerns this clone: One end of the junction varies from germline; a read error may be responsible. This chain links TRBV9 with TRBJ2-3; D is perhaps TRBD1 (5 bases). This CDR3 region has 12 residues. Germline assignment: CDR1 SGDLS and CDR2 YYNGEE. The CDR3 region has the DNA TGTGCCAGCAGCCCCCTCACAGGTACGCAGTATTTT. Translating it yields CASSPLTGTQYF. Full variable domain (outside the CDR3, taken from reference TRBV9 and TRBJ2-3): DSGVTQTPKHLITATGQRVTLRCSPRSGDLSVYWYQQSLDQGLQFLIQYYNGEERAKGNILERFSAQQFPDLHSELNLSSLELGDSALYFCASSPLTGTQYFGPGTRLTVL.

The chain links TRBV7-9 to TRBJ2-1, with TRBD2 matching 13 bases. In germline, CDR1 is SEHNR, CDR2 FQNEAQ (reference sequence). CDR3 size: 15 residues. The junction had 4 bases not matched to a gene; V was cut back by 6 bases and J by 5 bases. CDR3 DNA sequence: TGTGCCAGCAGTTTCGGACTAGCGGGGGACAATGAGCAGTTCTTC. Its protein is CASSFGLAGDNEQFF.

The chain joins TRBV2 to TRBJ1-1; D gene unclear. Trimming cost V 8 bases and J 6 bases, with 10 bases left between them. Germline loops: CDR1 SNHLY, CDR2 FYNNEI. The CDR3 runs to 11 residues. DNA for the CDR3: TGTGCCAGCTCTCGGCGGTCTGAAGCTTTCTTT. This translates into CASSRRSEAFF.

This clone was seen repeatedly, ten times or more. The V call is TRBV18, the J call TRBJ1-1; D is perhaps TRBD1 (5 bases). V was pared by 0 bases and J by 4 bases, with 15 bases between. CDR1 is KGHSH, CDR2 LQKENI, per germline. The CDR3 contains 16 residues. The CDR3 bases are TGTGCCAGCTCACCACCGGGACTCCCTCGAGGCACTGAAGCTTTCTTT. Translation gives CASSPPGLPRGTEAFF.